This T cell receptor beta chain appears in the sequencing data of a study of post-analysis software for immune sequencing data. Study-wide context: There were relapsing-remitting, secondary progressive and progressive-relapsing multiple sclerosis among the disease courses included. General study findings and limits: Same-batch preparations were strongly co-clustered by F measure. In multiple sclerosis, normalized Chao1 diversity was significantly below that of controls.

Comments on this clonotype: The antigen is not known.

Incorporated into the TCR beta cDNA libraries were unique molecular identifiers, which served to reduce PCR and sequencing biases. TCRdb itself ran the PCR reads through MiXCR, one entry per CDR3 protein. The sample holds more than 450,000 distinct CDR3 sequences, roughly 40% seen once. The TCR comes from a girl between 5 and 17 years old with multiple sclerosis. Sample: blood.

The DNA for the CDR3 is TGCAGTGCTAGAGAGGCCATGGGCAATGAGCAGTTCTTC. This translates into CSAREAMGNEQFF. V gene TRBV20-1 combines with J gene TRBJ2-1; D remains ambiguous. The length of the CDR3 is 13 residues. V was cut by 0 bases and J by 6 bases, with 9 bases left in between. The germline CDR1 and CDR2 sequences are DFQATT and SNEGSKA (reference sequence).